The 2 T cell receptor beta chains in this list originate from one sample, sequenced in a study of response to subunit inactivated influenza vaccine. TCRdb analysed the RT-PCR reads with MiXCR anew, one entry per CDR3 protein. The table lists about 240,000 distinct CDR3 sequences, 12% of them singletons. This specimen consisted of non-naive T cells sorted from PBMCs, obtained 14 days before vaccination. The receptors here all came from a man aged 50-60 years who received an inactivated influenza vaccine.

This clonotype was seen many times. The chain is built from TRBV12-3 or TRBV12-4 and TRBJ2-2; the D gene is possibly TRBD2 (6 bases). The CDR3 runs to 15 residues. Trimming shortened V by 4 bases and J by 0 bases, and 9 bases separated the two germline ends. The CDR3 protein is CASSSGDANTGELFF. CDR3 nucleotide sequence: TGTGCCAGCAGTTCGGGGGATGCGAACACCGGGGAGCTGTTTTTT.

CDR3 sequence: CASSAGGQGGTETQYF. In nucleotides, the CDR3 is TGTGCCAGCAGCGCCGGGGGACAGGGTGGGACGGAGACCCAGTACTTC. The V call is TRBV9, the J call TRBJ2-5; TRBD1 matches at 9 bases. Losses at the gene ends were 3 bases for V and 5 bases for J; bases not matched to a gene: 11. This CDR3 has 16 amino acids. The germline V gene encodes CDR1 SGDLS and CDR2 YYNGEE.